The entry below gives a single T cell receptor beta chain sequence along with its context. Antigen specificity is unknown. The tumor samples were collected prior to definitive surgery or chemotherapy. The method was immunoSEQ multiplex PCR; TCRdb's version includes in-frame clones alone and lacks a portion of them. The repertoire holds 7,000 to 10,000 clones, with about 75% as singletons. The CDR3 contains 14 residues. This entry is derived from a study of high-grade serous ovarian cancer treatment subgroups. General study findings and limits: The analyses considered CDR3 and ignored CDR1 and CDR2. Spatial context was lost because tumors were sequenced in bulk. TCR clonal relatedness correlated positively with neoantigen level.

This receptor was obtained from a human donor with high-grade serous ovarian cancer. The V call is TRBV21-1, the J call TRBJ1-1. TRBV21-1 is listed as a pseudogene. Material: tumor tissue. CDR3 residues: CASSTGRRNTEAFF. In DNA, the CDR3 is TGTGCCAGCAGCACGGGACGCCGGAACACTGAAGCTTTCTTT.